These 15 T cell receptor beta chains were all obtained from the same sample, sequenced in a study of blood T cell repertoires in COVID-19. Sequencing was performed with immunoSEQ multiplex PCR; in TCRdb, only in-frame clones are kept and a portion is missing. The table records some 100,000 clones, roughly 80% of them present only once. The sample consisted of peripheral blood. These receptors were obtained from a man aged 65 to 79 with active or convalescent COVID-19.

The genes are TRBV6-2 or TRBV6-3 and TRBJ1-5, with 7 nucleotides matching TRBD1. V was clipped by 4 bases and J by 7 bases; unmatched bases: 16. The CDR3 is made up of 17 amino acids. CDR1 and CDR2 from the germline V gene are MNHEY and SVGEGT. The CDR3 sequence is CASSFPGTDNLRQPQHF. Written as DNA, the CDR3 is TGTGCCAGCAGTTTCCCCGGGACAGATAATTTACGGCAGCCCCAGCATTTT.

The J gene is TRBJ1-1, the V gene TRBV9, with 7 nucleotides matching TRBD1. Germline V CDR1 and CDR2: SGDLS, YYNGEE. V lost 2 bases to trimming and J lost 4 bases; unmatched junction nucleotides: 5. The CDR3 spans 14 residues. CDR3 coding DNA: TGTGCCAGCAGCGTGACAGGGATGAGCACTGAAGCTTTCTTT. This sequence encodes CASSVTGMSTEAFF.

The rearrangement links TRBV9 to TRBJ1-6; TRBD1 agrees at 9 bases. This CDR3 comprises 15 residues. J was trimmed by 11 bases and V by 0 bases; bases with no gene match: 6. CDR1 is SGDLS, CDR2 YYNGEE, per germline. CDR3 DNA: TGTGCCAGCAGCGTAGAAGGGACAGGGCCTACACCCCTCCACTTT. Translating gives CASSVEGTGPTPLHF. Full variable domain (remainder filled in from reference TRBV9 and TRBJ1-6): DSGVTQTPKHLITATGQRVTLRCSPRSGDLSVYWYQQSLDQGLQFLIQYYNGEERAKGNILERFSAQQFPDLHSELNLSSLELGDSALYFCASSVEGTGPTPLHFGNGTRLTVT.

V and J are TRBV5-4 and TRBJ2-7; TRBD2 agrees at 9 bases. Germline CDR1 is SGHNT and CDR2 is YYREEE (reference sequence). Unmatched junction bases numbered 7, after V lost 3 bases and J lost 0 bases. The CDR3 runs to 16 residues. In DNA form, the CDR3 reads TGTGCCAGCAGCTCACGGACTAGCGCCTACTCCTACGAGCAGTACTTC. Protein product: CASSSRTSAYSYEQYF.

The rearrangement joins TRBV2 to TRBJ2-6, with D maybe TRBD1 (6 bases). The CDR3 has 16 residues. V gave up 8 bases and J gave up 0 bases, with 14 bases separating them. Germline CDR1 is SNHLY and CDR2 is FYNNEI. Written as DNA, the CDR3 is TGTGCCAGCCTACCGGGACACTACTCTGGGGCCAACGTCCTGACTTTC. Translated: CASLPGHYSGANVLTF. The variable domain in full, with the rest retrieved from reference TRBV2 and TRBJ2-6, is EPEVTQTPSHQVTQMGQEVILRCVPISNHLYFYWYRQILGQKVEFLVSFYNNEISEKSEIFDDQFSVERPDGSNFTLKIRSTKLEDSAMYFCASLPGHYSGANVLTFGAGSRLTVL.

The chain uses TRBV18 and TRBJ1-4; D remains ambiguous. V lost 6 bases and J lost 1, with 6 bases in between. Per germline, CDR1 KGHSH and CDR2 LQKENI. There are 13 residues in the CDR3. CDR3 in DNA: TGTGCCAGCTCGCGAGGAACTAATGAAAAACTGTTTTTT. Translation gives CASSRGTNEKLFF.

V gene TRBV11-2 combines with J gene TRBJ2-7; 7 bases line up with TRBD1. The junction had 5 bases not matched to a gene; V was cut back by 5 bases and J by 1 base. The CDR3 totals 14 residues. Per the germline V gene, CDR1 is SGHAT and CDR2 is FQNNGV. CDR3 residues: CASSRDRESYEQYF. The CDR3 coding sequence is TGTGCCAGCAGCCGCGACAGGGAATCCTACGAGCAGTACTTC.

This clone was observed a single time. The chain uses TRBV19 and TRBJ2-1; 7 bases align to TRBD2. The trim removed 3 bases at V and 5 bases at J, leaving 7 bases unmatched. The CDR3 sequence is 15 residues long. CDR1 is LNHDA, CDR2 SQIVND, per germline (reference sequence). This CDR3 is CASSMDEGTNNEQFF. The CDR3 region has the DNA TGTGCCAGTAGTATGGATGAGGGGACTAACAATGAGCAGTTCTTC.

The chain joins TRBV27 to TRBJ2-5; the match to TRBD1 covers 8 bases. Germline CDR1 and CDR2: MNHEY and SMNVEV (reference sequence). The CDR3 sequence is 15 residues long. Losses at the gene ends were 5 bases for V and 1 base for J; bases not matched to a gene: 6. The CDR3 loop is CASSPGTGVQETQYF. The CDR3 DNA reads as TGTGCCAGCAGTCCAGGGACAGGAGTCCAAGAGACCCAGTACTTC.

This clone was found once. The chain links TRBV6-4 to TRBJ1-1, with a tentative D call TRBD1 (6 bases). The germline CDR1 and CDR2 sequences are MRHNA and SNTAGT. CDR3 length equals 13 residues. V lost 6 bases to trimming and J lost 8 bases, with 16 bases between them. CDR3 residues: CASRGGRTEEAFF. CDR3 in DNA: TGTGCCAGCAGGGGGGGGCGGACAGAAGAAGCTTTCTTT.

The chain couples TRBV15 to TRBJ2-7, with D maybe TRBD2 (5 bases). V gave up 3 bases and J gave up 0 bases, with 15 bases separating them. The CDR3 length is 16 residues. Germline CDR1 is LNHNV and CDR2 is YYDKDF (reference sequence). The CDR3 here is CATSRGDIDNSYEQYF. The CDR3 DNA sequence: TGTGCCACCAGCAGGGGAGATATAGACAACTCCTACGAGCAGTACTTC.

The chain has TRBV18 and TRBJ1-6, with D perhaps TRBD1 (6 bases). Trimming pared 1 base from V and 6 bases from J, leaving 13 bases between. The CDR3 length is 16 residues. Germline loops: CDR1 KGHSH, CDR2 LQKENI. The CDR3 region has the DNA TGTGCCAGCTCACCACTCGCAGGGGAAGCTAATTCACCCCTCCACTTT. This sequence encodes CASSPLAGEANSPLHF.

The V and J genes are TRBV28 and TRBJ2-3; TRBD2 is a possible D gene (7 bases). Trimming took 4 bases from V and 2 from J, leaving 13 bases between them. The CDR3 runs 15 residues. The germline CDR1 and CDR2 sequences are MDHEN and SYDVKM. The CDR3 sequence: CASSSPRGATDTQYF. The CDR3 DNA sequence: TGTGCCAGCAGTTCCCCTCGGGGGGCCACAGATACGCAGTATTTT.

V usage is TRBV19 and J usage is TRBJ2-4, with D tentatively TRBD1 (6 bases). This CDR3 region has 15 residues. Deletions cut 3 bases from V and 8 bases from J, with 17 bases between. Germline V CDR1 and CDR2: LNHDA, SQIVND (reference sequence). CDR3 sequence (DNA): TGTGCCAGTAGTATCCCTCTTACAGGGATGGACATTCAGTACTTC. This encodes CASSIPLTGMDIQYF.

The rearrangement links TRBV13 to TRBJ2-7; 8 bases agree with TRBD1. The CDR3 sequence is 14 residues long. Looked up from germline, CDR1 is PRHDT and CDR2 is FYEKMQ (reference sequence). The V gene end was trimmed by 4 bases and the J gene end by 2 bases; junction bases not matched to a gene: 4. In DNA form, the CDR3 reads TGTGCCAGCAGCTCCAGGGGGCTGCCCTACGAGCAGTACTTC. Amino acid sequence: CASSSRGLPYEQYF.